These 16 T cell receptor beta chains were all obtained from the same sample, sequenced in a study of shared clonotypes between healthy human individuals. Profiled with immunoSEQ multiplex PCR; TCRdb holds only in-frame clones, not every one. The table has a few million clones, about 92% seen once. Sequencing input: naive CD4+ T cells from PBMCs. Specified subset: CD45RA+ positively selected. These receptors were obtained from a man between 18 and 35 years old in good health. Some clones in this sample may be carry-over from other donors' samples.

This chain joins TRBV29-1 and TRBJ2-5, with D hard to call. The CDR3 length is 14 residues. Germline values: CDR1 SQVTM, CDR2 ANQGSEA. Trimming took 2 bases from V and 2 from J, leaving 12 bases between them. CDR3 in amino acids: CSVESKARQETQYF. The CDR3 DNA reads TGCAGCGTTGAATCTAAGGCGCGGCAAGAGACCCAGTACTTC. The variable domain in full, with the rest retrieved from reference TRBV29-1 and TRBJ2-5, is SAVISQKPSRDICQRGTSLTIQCQVDSQVTMMFWYRQQPGQSLTLIATANQGSEATYESGFVIDKFPISRPNLTFSTLTVSNMSPEDSSIYLCSVESKARQETQYFGPGTRLLVL.

This clone came up once. One end of the junction is discordant with germline, which a read error may explain. The chain is built from TRBV10-3 and TRBJ2-3; tentatively, D is TRBD2 (5 bases). This CDR3 has 14 amino acids. The germline gives CDR1 ENHRY, CDR2 SYGVKD. The CDR3 is CAISESIGGNTQYF. The CDR3 coding sequence is TGTGCCATCAGTGAGTCGATAGGAGGTAATACGCAATATTTT.

With regard to this clone: This specimen includes other DNA sequences encoding the same CDR3. The chain uses TRBV29-1 and TRBJ2-7, with 9 nucleotides matching TRBD1. Germline assignment: CDR1 SQVTM and CDR2 ANQGSEA. J lost 6 bases, V lost 7 bases, and 10 bases had no gene match. This CDR3 is 13 amino acids long. DNA of the CDR3: TGCAGCGGAGGGGACAGGGTTTTGGGCGAGCAGTACTTC. Translating it yields CSGGDRVLGEQYF.

Remarks on this clone: The same CDR3 also results from other DNA sequences found in this sample. The chain recombines TRBV28 with TRBJ1-1, with TRBD1 as a possible D gene (5 bases). This CDR3 has 13 residues. V was clipped by 3 bases and J by 6 bases, with 11 bases between them. Per the germline V gene, CDR1 is MDHEN and CDR2 is SYDVKM. The CDR3: CASSFWGFAEAFF. The DNA for the CDR3 is TGTGCCAGCAGTTTTTGGGGGTTCGCTGAAGCTTTCTTT.

The V call is TRBV7-2, the J call TRBJ2-2; D is unclear. The germline CDR1 and CDR2 sequences are SGHTA and FQGNSA. The CDR3 is 14 amino acids. Trimming cost V 1 base and J 5 bases, with 8 bases left between them. The CDR3 nucleotides are TGTGCCAGCAGCTTAGAAGGAATTACCGGGGAGCTGTTTTTT. Translated: CASSLEGITGELFF.

Worth noting for this clone: Other nucleotide sequences in the sample specify the same CDR3. This chain connects TRBV7-2 to TRBJ2-7; TRBD2 agrees at 8 bases. Germline assignment: CDR1 SGHTA and CDR2 FQGNSA. This CDR3 is built from 13 residues. V lost 8 bases, J lost 7 bases, and 10 bases stayed unmatched. CDR3 loop: CASGKRETYEQYF. Here the CDR3 DNA reads TGTGCCAGCGGCAAGCGGGAGACGTATGAGCAGTACTTC.

This clone showed up just once. The chain uses TRBV11-2 and TRBJ1-5; 7 bases line up with TRBD1. The CDR3 contains 15 residues. Germline V gene data show CDR1 as SGHAT and CDR2 as FQNNGV. V was clipped by 1 base and J by 2 bases; unmatched bases: 2. The CDR3 loop reads CASSLGGQRNQPQHF. In nucleotides, the CDR3 is TGTGCCAGCAGCTTAGGGGGACAGCGCAATCAGCCCCAGCATTTT.

This clone was recorded a few times. The CDR3 region is CASSLGRSSNTEAFF. CDR3 bases: TGTGCCAGCTCACTTGGTAGGAGTTCGAACACTGAAGCTTTCTTT. V gene TRBV18 combines with J gene TRBJ1-1; D gene uncertain. This CDR3 comprises 15 residues. CDR1 and CDR2 from the germline V gene are KGHSH and LQKENI. Trimming took 4 bases from V and 1 from J, leaving 13 bases between them. The variable domain in full, with the rest retrieved from reference TRBV18 and TRBJ1-1, is NAGVMQNPRHLVRRRGQEARLRCSPMKGHSHVYWYRQLPEEGLKFMVYLQKENIIDESGMPKERFSAEFPKEGPSILRIQQVVRGDSAAYFCASSLGRSSNTEAFFGQGTRLTVV.

V gene TRBV9 combines with J gene TRBJ1-2; D gene ambiguous. Germline-derived CDR1 and CDR2 are SGDLS and YYNGEE. The CDR3 runs to 13 residues. The ends were cut back, 0 bases at V and 2 bases at J, with 5 bases in the middle. The CDR3: CASSVEENYGYTF. Written as DNA, the CDR3 is TGTGCCAGCAGCGTAGAGGAGAACTATGGCTACACCTTC.

The chain uses TRBV6-1 and TRBJ2-7; 9 bases are a match to TRBD1. Germline CDR1 MNHNS, CDR2 SASEGT. This CDR3 is 15 amino acids long. Trimming took 2 bases from V and 3 from J; bases not matched to a gene: 5. The CDR3 spells CASSESRGQGYEQYF. The DNA of the CDR3 is TGTGCCAGCAGTGAATCGAGGGGACAGGGCTACGAGCAGTACTTC.

This clone was counted a few times. The V and J genes are TRBV5-5 and TRBJ1-5, with a possible D match to TRBD1 (6 bases). This CDR3 is 15 amino acids long. Trimming took 4 bases from V and 0 from J, leaving 11 bases between them. Germline V gives CDR1 SGHKS, CDR2 YYEKEE (reference sequence). CDR3 residues: CASSRTALSNQPQHF. CDR3 sequence (DNA): TGTGCCAGCAGCCGGACAGCCCTTAGCAATCAGCCCCAGCATTTT.

The chain links TRBV5-4 to TRBJ2-2, with 9 nucleotides matching TRBD2. CDR3 length: 16 amino acids. Germline CDR1 reads SGHNT; CDR2 reads YYREEE (reference sequence). V gave up 5 bases and J gave up 5 bases; unmatched junction bases: 10. This CDR3 reads CASSSSLAGSTGELFF. As DNA, the CDR3 is TGTGCCAGCAGTTCGTCCCTAGCGGGAAGTACCGGGGAGCTGTTTTTT. The full variable domain, completed using reference TRBV5-4 and TRBJ2-2, is ETGVTQSPTHLIKTRGQQVTLRCSSQSGHNTVSWYQQALGQGPQFIFQYYREEENGRGNFPPRFSGLQFPNYSSELNVNALELDDSALYLCASSSSLAGSTGELFFGEGSRLTVL.

V and J are TRBV7-9 and TRBJ2-7, with 8 bases fitting TRBD1. The V gene's germline CDR1 is SEHNR and CDR2 FQNEAQ (reference sequence). The CDR3 contains 15 residues. V shed 3 bases, J shed 2 bases, and the junction held 6 bases outside the gene matches. CDR3 sequence reads: CASSFAGQGPYEQYF. For the CDR3, the DNA is TGTGCCAGCAGCTTTGCAGGACAGGGCCCCTACGAGCAGTACTTC.

This clone was picked up a small number of times. J is TRBJ1-5 and V is TRBV2; possible D gene TRBD1, 6 bases. Germline V gene lookup returns CDR1 SNHLY and CDR2 FYNNEI. This CDR3 is built from 15 residues. Trimming cost V 5 bases and J 7 bases, with 18 bases left between them. The CDR3, as DNA: TGTGCCAGCAGTCTCGACAGGAGGGACTTACAGCCCCAGCATTTT. This translates into CASSLDRRDLQPQHF.

This clone was seen more than once but under ten times. CDR3 amino acids: CASSLYPGQPQHF. The CDR3 DNA sequence: TGCGCCAGCAGCTTATACCCAGGGCAGCCCCAGCATTTT. The chain combines TRBV5-1 with TRBJ1-5, with D maybe TRBD1 (5 bases). Trimming took 2 bases from V and 7 from J, leaving 10 bases between them. The CDR3 length is 13 residues. Looked up from germline, CDR1 is SGHRS and CDR2 is YFSETQ.

V usage is TRBV27 and J usage is TRBJ2-2, with 11 bases lining up with TRBD1. Germline V gives CDR1 MNHEY, CDR2 SMNVEV (reference sequence). The CDR3 is made up of 17 amino acids. The junction had 10 bases not matched to a gene; V was cut back by 6 bases and J by 4 bases. CDR3: CASRYTGTGGGTGELFF. As DNA, the CDR3 is TGTGCCAGCAGATATACCGGGACAGGGGGGGGCACCGGGGAGCTGTTTTTT.